This T cell receptor beta chain was profiled in a study of blood T cells in healthy people across ages. Whole-study results and caveats: Strong correlation existed between TCR beta diversity and naive T cell percentage. The recorded TCR beta diversity per million T cells decreased in a roughly linear manner with age. No conclusive comparison of naive versus antigen-experienced cells was possible with unsorted PBMCs.

A second PCR of about 6 to 11 cycles used a sample-barcoded 5' primer and a J-beta primer mix. A single record per CDR3 protein comes from TCRdb applying MiXCR to the 5' RACE reads. The sample includes about 1.4 million distinct CDR3 sequences, around 55% of them seen just once. As concerns this clonotype: No antigen is known for it.

CDR3 length: 15 residues. A minimum of 6 micrograms of total RNA was extracted per sample. Sequenced material: blood. The clonotype originates from a man younger than 35 in good health. V usage is TRBV21-1 and J usage is TRBJ1-2. TRBV21-1 is recorded as a pseudogene. CDR3 DNA: TGTGCCAGCAGCAAGTGGAGACCCAGCCGTTATGGCTACACCTTC. It encodes CASSKWRPSRYGYTF.